This TCR beta chain was sequenced in a study of CD8 T cells in Susac syndrome. Study at large: Susac syndrome patients were untreated, on corticosteroids with some adding intravenous immunoglobulin, or on intravenous immunoglobulin only.

Sequencing of TCR beta was undertaken in CD8+ and CD4+ T cells derived from blood. TEMRA cells underwent FACS enrichment and CD8+ and CD4+ T cells underwent negative isolation. The CDR3 is 13 residues long. The V and J ends lost 5 bases and 0 bases respectively, with 7 bases between them. Germline V gene sequence: CDR1 MNHEY, CDR2 SVGAGI. Reverse transcription of roughly 0.45 to 1 ug RNA used random hexamers. Amplification of TCR beta CDR3 used immunoSEQ multiplex PCR across 54 Vbeta and 13 Jbeta. TCRdb fed the immunoSEQ multiplex PCR reads into MiXCR, producing one record per CDR3 protein. The sample lists around 80,000 distinct CDR3 sequences, about 96% seen once, with about 0.39% in the top ten.

V is TRBV6-5 and J is TRBJ1-2, with D hard to call. Input material: CD8+ T cells from PBMCs. The receptor was derived from a human donor with Susac syndrome. CDR3 bases: TGTGCCAGCAGTCCGACATCTAACTATGGCTACACCTTC. It codes for CASSPTSNYGYTF.